Following are 18 T cell receptor beta chains from one sample sequenced in a study of T cells in Graves' hyperthyroidism and ophthalmopathy. The CDR3 regions of TCR beta were amplified from RNA transcripts. A first-round RT-PCR of the TCR CDR3 used the HTBI primer set. MiXCR, run by TCRdb on the multiplex PCR reads, gives a single entry per CDR3 protein. The data hold around 760,000 distinct CDR3 sequences, with around 40% observed a single time. The sample taken for sequencing was blood. The receptors stem from a woman between 40 and 55 years old with Graves' hyperthyroidism.

The V and J genes are TRBV20-1 and TRBJ1-1; the match to TRBD1 covers 7 bases. The germline gives CDR1 DFQATT, CDR2 SNEGSKA (reference sequence). The CDR3 consists of 17 residues. Trimming took 6 bases from V and 1 from J; bases not matched to a gene: 17. DNA for the CDR3: TGCAGTGCACATCTTATCTTGGGACAGCTAACGAACACTGAAGCTTTCTTT. It codes for CSAHLILGQLTNTEAFF.

This clonotype was seen ten or more times. The V call is TRBV6-5, the J call TRBJ1-1, with a tentative D call TRBD1 (5 bases). CDR1 is MNHEY and CDR2 is SVGAGI in the germline V gene. V was cut by 6 bases and J by 9 bases, with 11 bases left in between. CDR3 length: 11 residues. The CDR3 region is CASSLGQKAFF. Here the CDR3 DNA reads TGTGCCAGCAGCCTGGGGCAAAAAGCTTTCTTT.

The chain carries TRBV10-3 and TRBJ2-5, with a tentative D call TRBD1 (5 bases). With 5 bases removed from V and 5 bases from J, the gap between germline ends came to 15 bases. CDR3 length equals 14 residues. CDR1 is ENHRY and CDR2 is SYGVKD in the germline V gene. The CDR3 region is CAISTGEGVETQYF. The CDR3 coding sequence is TGTGCCATCAGTACAGGAGAAGGGGTCGAGACCCAGTACTTC.

On this clonotype: Being one base from a much bigger clone, this may be a read error. The chain uses TRBV7-2 and TRBJ1-2; possibly TRBD1 for D (5 bases). V shed 3 bases and J shed 7 bases, with 18 bases lying between them. The CDR3 runs 15 residues. Germline V CDR1 and CDR2: SGHTA, FQGNSA. CDR3 coding DNA: TGTGCCAGCAGCTTCCCTGGGAGGGGTGGCTGTGGCTACACCTTC. Its translation: CASSFPGRGGCGYTF.

This clonotype was seen repeatedly, ten times or more. The chain couples TRBV2 to TRBJ2-7; the match to TRBD2 covers 9 bases. Germline CDR1 reads SNHLY; CDR2 reads FYNNEI. V lost 6 bases to trimming and J lost 0 bases; unmatched junction nucleotides: 6. This CDR3 has 15 residues. In DNA form, the CDR3 reads TGTGCCAGCAGAGGGGGACTAGCCGTCTCCTACGAGCAGTACTTC. Translating gives CASRGGLAVSYEQYF.

This clonotype showed up just a few times. V gene TRBV28 combines with J gene TRBJ1-5, with 9 bases fitting TRBD1. Per germline, CDR1 MDHEN and CDR2 SYDVKM. Unmatched junction bases numbered 7, after V lost 5 bases and J lost 5 bases. This CDR3 region has 15 residues. The DNA of the CDR3 is TGTGCCAGCAGTGTGACAGGGGGAGGGCATCAGCCCCAGCATTTT. This encodes CASSVTGGGHQPQHF.

Comment on this clonotype: Germline is not matched at one junction end, which may reflect a read error. The gene calls are TRBV5-1 and TRBJ2-7; a weak D match, TRBD2 (6 bases). From germline, CDR1 is SGHRS and CDR2 YFSETQ. The CDR3 is made up of 14 amino acids. CDR3 region: CASRERAAGFEQCF. The CDR3 region has the DNA TGCGCCAGCAGGGAACGAGCTGCGGGGTTCGAGCAGTGCTTC.

The rearrangement links TRBV6-1 to TRBJ2-7; 7 positions agree with TRBD1. CDR3 length equals 15 residues. J lost 5 bases, V lost 5 bases, and 12 bases had no gene match. Germline lookup yields CDR1 MNHNS and CDR2 SASEGT. CDR3 loop: CASSYPSLTGNEQYF. Here the CDR3 DNA reads TGTGCCAGCAGTTACCCTTCCTTGACAGGGAACGAGCAGTACTTC.

The rearrangement links TRBV11-3 to TRBJ2-7, with no clear D. With 8 bases removed from V and 3 bases from J, the gap between germline ends came to 14 bases. Germline CDR1 is SGHNT and CDR2 is YENEEA. The CDR3 sequence is 13 residues long. The CDR3 loop is CASGPRPVYEQYF. CDR3 DNA sequence: TGTGCCAGCGGCCCTCGACCAGTCTACGAGCAGTACTTC.

This clonotype was counted only a few times. This chain joins TRBV20-1 and TRBJ2-7, with D tentatively TRBD1 or TRBD2 (5 bases each). The CDR3 spans 13 residues. CDR1 DFQATT and CDR2 SNEGSKA come from the germline V gene (reference sequence). The V end lost 2 bases, the J end lost 7 bases, and 15 bases lay between the germline ends. The CDR3 coding sequence is TGCAGTGCTAGAACTAGGGGATATCAGGAGCAGTACTTC. It codes for CSARTRGYQEQYF.

This clonotype has ten or more counts. The gene calls are TRBV6-5 and TRBJ1-1; D is unresolved. The CDR3 contains 11 residues. Germline lookup yields CDR1 MNHEY and CDR2 SVGAGI. V was cut by 4 bases and J by 10 bases, with 10 bases left in between. CDR3 loop: CASSSLRGAFF. For the CDR3, the DNA is TGTGCCAGCAGTTCCCTACGGGGAGCTTTCTTT.

Many counts were recorded for this clonotype. The rearrangement joins TRBV19 to TRBJ1-2; 7 positions agree with TRBD1. The CDR3 covers 14 residues. Germline CDR1 LNHDA, CDR2 SQIVND (reference sequence). V trimming: 3 bases; J trimming: 4 bases; junction bases outside the gene matches: 5. CDR3 loop: CASSIDRASYGYTF. In nucleotides, the CDR3 is TGTGCCAGTAGTATTGACAGGGCGTCCTATGGCTACACCTTC.

The rearrangement joins TRBV13 to TRBJ1-3, with a weak D call TRBD1 (5 bases). The germline V gene has CDR1 PRHDT and CDR2 FYEKMQ (reference sequence). CDR3 size: 16 residues. Trimming removed 3 bases at V and 4 bases at J, with 16 bases between. The CDR3 DNA is TGTGCCAGCAGCTTTGCCCAGGCAGGGCAAGGAAACACCATATATTTT. This translates into CASSFAQAGQGNTIYF.

J is TRBJ1-5 and V is TRBV28; a weak D match, TRBD1 (5 bases). The ends were cut back, 4 bases at V and 9 bases at J, with 7 bases in the middle. CDR1 is MDHEN, CDR2 SYDVKM, per germline. CDR3 size: 11 residues. The CDR3 is CASSWGGPQHF. The CDR3 DNA reads TGTGCCAGCAGTTGGGGGGGGCCCCAGCATTTT.

V is TRBV7-2 and J is TRBJ1-1, with D possibly being TRBD1 (6 bases). CDR1 and CDR2 from the germline V gene are SGHTA and FQGNSA. CDR3 length equals 14 residues. V was pared by 5 bases and J by 7 bases, with 17 bases between. For the CDR3, the DNA is TGTGCCAGCAGCCCTCCAGACAGGTCAAATGAAGCTTTCTTT. Translation gives CASSPPDRSNEAFF. The full variable domain, its missing parts supplied by reference TRBV7-2 and TRBJ1-1, is GAGVSQSPSNKVTEKGKDVELRCDPISGHTALYWYRQSLGQGLEFLIYFQGNSAPDKSGLPSDRFSAERTGGSVSTLTIQRTQQEDSAVYLCASSPPDRSNEAFFGQGTRLTVV.

This clonotype was seen at least ten times. V is TRBV14 and J is TRBJ1-6; 8 positions agree with TRBD1. CDR3 length equals 15 residues. Germline-derived CDR1 and CDR2 are SGHDN and FVKESK. V shed 1 base, J shed 7 bases, and the junction held 3 bases outside the gene matches. The CDR3 sequence: CASSQVTGVNSPLHF. CDR3 bases: TGTGCCAGCAGCCAAGTGACAGGGGTAAATTCACCCCTCCACTTT. Combining the CDR3 with reference TRBV14 and TRBJ1-6 gives the whole variable domain EAGVTQFPSHSVIEKGQTVTLRCDPISGHDNLYWYRRVMGKEIKFLLHFVKESKQDESGMPNNRFLAERTGGTYSTLKVQPAELEDSGVYFCASSQVTGVNSPLHFGNGTRLTVT.

This clonotype was seen repeatedly, ten times or more. The CDR3 DNA is TGCAGTGCCTCAGGGGAAGCTAACTATGGCTACACCTTC. This sequence encodes CSASGEANYGYTF. This sequence joins TRBV20-1 and TRBJ1-2; tentative D call: TRBD1 (6 bases). Trimming pared 6 bases from V and 0 bases from J, leaving 11 bases between. The germline gives CDR1 DFQATT, CDR2 SNEGSKA (reference sequence). The CDR3 covers 13 residues.

The V gene is TRBV20-1, the J gene TRBJ2-3; 10 positions match TRBD2. V lost 5 bases and J lost 0; bases outside the gene matches: 5. The CDR3 covers 15 residues. Germline V gene sequence: CDR1 DFQATT, CDR2 SNEGSKA (reference sequence). The CDR3 DNA sequence: TGCAGTGCTCGACAGCGGGGGGGGAGCACAGATACGCAGTATTTT. Protein: CSARQRGGSTDTQYF.